The clone carrying this TCR beta chain was found once. The table came from immunoSEQ multiplex PCR; TCRdb's copy has only in-frame clones and leaves some out. Of 50,000 to 85,000 clones in the sample, approximately 85% were seen once. This CDR3 spans 13 amino acids. V was pared by 1 base and J by 1 base, with 5 bases between. The germline CDR1 and CDR2 sequences are SGHRS and YFSETQ. This sample was taken from a study of T cell responses to AZD1222 COVID-19 vaccine. The rearrangement joins TRBV5-1 to TRBJ1-1; D remains ambiguous. The clonotype comes from an adult in good health. Sequenced here: peripheral blood, sampled on day 0 of MenACWY control vaccination. CDR3 nucleotide sequence: TGCGCCAGCAGCTTGAGCTGGAACACTGAAGCTTTCTTT. It yields the protein CASSLSWNTEAFF. The complete variable domain, with remaining parts taken from reference TRBV5-1 and TRBJ1-1, reads KAGVTQTPRYLIKTRGQQVTLSCSPISGHRSVSWYQQTPGQGLQFLFEYFSETQRNKGNFPGRFSGRQFSNSRSEMNVSTLELGDSALYLCASSLSWNTEAFFGQGTRLTVV.